These 8 T cell receptor beta chains share one sample of origin, sequenced in a study of cytomegalovirus exposure and HLA in healthy donors. Assay used: immunoSEQ multiplex PCR; TCRdb lists only in-frame clones, some missing. The sample carries around 400,000 clones, about nine tenths recorded once. Sequences were obtained from PBMCs. These TCRs come from a woman in her late teens or twenties in good health and CMV-seronegative.

This clone was counted between two and nine times. This chain uses TRBV5-4 with TRBJ1-2; 8 nucleotides align to TRBD1. V shed 0 bases, J shed 1 base, and the junction held 8 bases outside the gene matches. The CDR3 is made up of 17 amino acids. Germline assignment: CDR1 SGHNT and CDR2 YYREEE (reference sequence). CDR3 sequence (DNA): TGTGCCAGCAGCTTGGAGGAGAGCAGGGGGCTTAACTATGGCTACACCTTC. Protein product: CASSLEESRGLNYGYTF.

The chain has TRBV18 and TRBJ2-2, with 7 bases aligning to TRBD2. Germline V gene data show CDR1 as KGHSH and CDR2 as LQKENI. This CDR3 spans 16 amino acids. V gave up 2 bases and J gave up 2 bases; unmatched junction bases: 5. The CDR3 region is CASSPRLAVNTGELFF. DNA for the CDR3: TGTGCCAGCTCACCAAGGCTAGCGGTCAACACCGGGGAGCTGTTTTTT.

The chain has TRBV18 and TRBJ2-7; 7 nucleotides line up with TRBD1. The V gene's germline CDR1 is KGHSH and CDR2 LQKENI. CDR3 size: 12 residues. V was clipped by 7 bases and J by 4 bases; unmatched bases: 4. CDR3: CASCAQGYEQYF. The CDR3 DNA reads TGTGCCAGCTGCGCACAGGGGTACGAGCAGTACTTC.

This chain uses TRBV30 with TRBJ2-3; 8 bases map to TRBD1. The J segment lost 6 bases and the V segment lost 5 bases, leaving 7 bases of the junction unmatched. This CDR3 region has 13 residues. In germline, CDR1 is GTSNPN, CDR2 SVGIG (reference sequence). The CDR3 coding sequence is TGTGCCTGGGCCAGGGGGCGGACCGATACGCAGTATTTT. Its protein product is CAWARGRTDTQYF.

This chain uses TRBV7-6 with TRBJ2-7; 9 positions agree with TRBD1. This CDR3 has 15 residues. V trimming: 2 bases; J trimming: 6 bases; junction bases outside the gene matches: 8. CDR1 is SGHVS and CDR2 is FNYEAQ in the germline V gene. The CDR3 reads CASSLTGTGRSEQYF. In DNA, the CDR3 is TGTGCCAGCAGCTTAACCGGGACAGGGAGGAGCGAGCAGTACTTC.

The chain links TRBV6-1 to TRBJ2-1; 8 bases fit TRBD1. The CDR3 covers 15 residues. Germline values: CDR1 MNHNS, CDR2 SASEGT. V lost 1 base and J lost 6; bases outside the gene matches: 5. The chain's CDR3 is CASSEVQGVSNEQFF. The DNA for the CDR3 is TGTGCCAGCAGTGAAGTACAGGGGGTCTCCAATGAGCAGTTCTTC.

This chain uses TRBV27 with TRBJ2-1, with unresolved D. Deletions cut 4 bases from V and 6 bases from J, with 19 bases between. Germline CDR1 MNHEY, CDR2 SMNVEV (reference sequence). The CDR3 has 16 amino acids. The CDR3, as DNA: TGTGCCAGCAGTTCCGAGGTAGTAGCTGTCCTCAATGAGCAGTTCTTC. Translating gives CASSSEVVAVLNEQFF.

This sequence joins TRBV4-1 and TRBJ2-7; no clear D. Looked up from germline, CDR1 is MGHRA and CDR2 is YSYEKL. The CDR3 runs 14 residues. Trimming removed 1 base from V and 2 bases from J, with 9 bases in between. This chain's CDR3 is CASSQGLSTYEQYF. The CDR3 nucleotides are TGCGCCAGCAGCCAAGGACTCAGCACCTACGAGCAGTACTTC.